This T cell receptor (beta chain) was obtained from a study of blood T cell repertoires in COVID-19. Study context: COVID-19 samples from acute and convalescent phases originated in the United States, Italy and Spain. PBMCs, B-cell-depleted T cells, or T cells provided the cDNA or gDNA that made up the material.

In this sample, this clone turned up a few times. Methods used by the authors: How many nucleated cells were present was estimated from reference gene primer amplification. Sequencing used immunoSEQ multiplex PCR; TCRdb keeps in-frame clones, though not all of them. V and J calls and clone size are given by that table; D and trimming were obtained from the DNA. This table has fewer than 300,000 clones, under 90% appearing once. V lost 3 bases to trimming and J lost 8 bases; unmatched junction nucleotides: 3. CDR3 length: 14 amino acids. Germline V CDR1 and CDR2: MGHRA, YSYEKL. The V call is TRBV4-1, the J call TRBJ1-4; 10 bases align to TRBD1. Sequencing was carried out using PBMCs or T cells enriched from blood (not recorded which). The sequence derives from a man younger than 35 who had recovered from COVID-19. CDR3 protein: CASSHGTGAEKLFF. The CDR3 nucleotides read TGCGCCAGCAGCCACGGGACAGGGGCCGAAAAACTGTTTTTT.